This passage covers 13 T cell receptor beta chains from one sample sequenced in a study of cytomegalovirus exposure and HLA in healthy donors. PCR amplification relied on 60 Vbeta primers (plus 13 Jbeta primers). The repertoire was sequenced with immunoSEQ multiplex PCR; TCRdb's copy has only in-frame clones and lacks some. Found here are approximately 160,000 clones, 65% to 85% of them singletons; the top ten hold under 3%. The sequenced sample consisted of PBMCs. All receptors come from a woman aged 45-60 years in good health and CMV-seropositive.

This rearrangement joins TRBV7-6 to TRBJ2-3, with TRBD2 matching over 9 bases. CDR3 size: 17 residues. Per the germline V gene, CDR1 is SGHVS and CDR2 is FNYEAQ. Trimming cost V 1 base and J 0 bases; bases outside gene matches: 5. DNA of the CDR3: TGTGCCAGCAGCTTAGACCTAGCGGGGAGGAGCACAGATACGCAGTATTTT. Translation: CASSLDLAGRSTDTQYF.

This clone was seen a handful of times. At one boundary the junction diverges from the germline segment, which might be a read error. The chain combines TRBV27 with TRBJ2-5; TRBD2 matches at 14 bases. Per germline, CDR1 MNHEY and CDR2 SMNVEV (reference sequence). The CDR3 consists of 17 residues. CDR3 region: CASSPGLAGAVQETQYF. CDR3 DNA: TGTGCCAGCAGTCCGGGACTAGCGGGGGCCGTCCAAGAGACCCAATACTTC.

This clone was seen only a few times. The gene calls are TRBV19 and TRBJ1-4; possible D gene TRBD1, 6 bases. Trimming took off 3 bases at V and 0 bases at J, with 14 bases between the two ends. The CDR3 is made up of 17 amino acids. Germline CDR1 reads LNHDA; CDR2 reads SQIVND (reference sequence). CDR3: CASSMTGRGSTNEKLFF. DNA of the CDR3: TGTGCCAGTAGTATGACAGGCAGGGGCTCAACTAATGAAAAACTGTTTTTT.

The chain is built from TRBV2 and TRBJ1-4; D possibly corresponds to TRBD1 (6 bases). CDR3 size: 14 residues. Deletions cut 10 bases from V and 0 bases from J, with 12 bases between. Germline-derived CDR1 and CDR2 are SNHLY and FYNNEI. CDR3 sequence: CATRTDTTNEKLFF. CDR3 sequence (DNA): TGTGCCACCAGGACAGACACAACTAATGAAAAACTGTTTTTT.

The V call is TRBV5-8, the J call TRBJ1-1, with D possibly TRBD1 on 5 matching bases. The CDR3 covers 15 residues. V was shortened by 0 bases and J by 1 base, with 10 bases between the two germline ends. CDR1 and CDR2 from the germline V gene are SGHTS and YDEGEE. The CDR3 region is CASSLVDTRNTEAFF. The CDR3, as DNA: TGTGCCAGCAGCTTGGTGGACACGAGGAACACTGAAGCTTTCTTT.

This chain joins TRBV7-3 and TRBJ2-5, with D perhaps matching TRBD2 (5 bases). V dropped 2 bases and J dropped 3 bases, with 16 bases sitting between them. CDR1 is SGHTA and CDR2 is FQGTGA in the germline V gene. The CDR3 loop spans 16 amino acids. The CDR3 region has the DNA TGTGCCAGCAGCTTAGGCCTCGCCCGGGGAGAAGAGACCCAGTACTTC. Protein sequence: CASSLGLARGEETQYF.

This clone was observed a handful of times. V and J are TRBV6-5 and TRBJ2-1; TRBD1 agrees at 8 bases. The germline CDR1 and CDR2 sequences are MNHEY and SVGAGI. The junction had 5 bases not matched to a gene; V was cut back by 2 bases and J by 8 bases. The CDR3 contains 14 residues. The CDR3 region is CASSYLPQGDEQFF. The CDR3 region has the DNA TGTGCCAGCAGTTACCTCCCACAGGGGGATGAGCAGTTCTTC.

This sequence joins TRBV5-4 and TRBJ2-7, with D unclear. The CDR3 covers 13 residues. Germline values: CDR1 SGHNT, CDR2 YYREEE (reference sequence). V dropped 3 bases and J dropped 3 bases, with 10 bases sitting between them. The CDR3 region has the DNA TGTGCCAGCAGCTCATCCAGAAACTACGAGCAGTACTTC. This encodes CASSSSRNYEQYF.

This chain joins TRBV19 and TRBJ1-5, with 8 bases lining up with TRBD1. There are 16 residues in the CDR3. In germline, CDR1 is LNHDA, CDR2 SQIVND (reference sequence). V was pared by 9 bases and J by 4 bases, with 14 bases of the junction left unmatched. The CDR3 here is CARRPKDRARNQPQHF. The CDR3 nucleotides read TGTGCCAGACGTCCTAAGGACAGGGCAAGAAATCAGCCCCAGCATTTT.

This chain links TRBV10-3 with TRBJ2-3; the match to TRBD2 covers 9 bases. The CDR3 has 14 residues. Germline V gene lookup returns CDR1 ENHRY and CDR2 SYGVKD. Trimming removed 4 bases from V and 6 bases from J; junction bases left unmatched: 5. The CDR3 sequence is CAISGGGGDDTQYF. CDR3 nucleotide sequence: TGTGCCATCAGTGGCGGCGGGGGGGATGATACGCAGTATTTT.

The chain joins TRBV5-4 to TRBJ1-6; D is uncertain. The germline V gene encodes CDR1 SGHNT and CDR2 YYREEE (reference sequence). The CDR3 is 14 residues long. Trimming took off 4 bases at V and 4 bases at J, with 9 bases between the two ends. The CDR3 protein is CASSTQSYNSPLHF. The CDR3 nucleotides are TGTGCCAGCAGCACGCAGTCATATAATTCACCCCTCCACTTT.

The chain couples TRBV5-1 to TRBJ1-1; no firm D call. V was cut by 3 bases and J by 4 bases, with 25 bases left in between. The CDR3 covers 18 residues. From germline, CDR1 is SGHRS and CDR2 YFSETQ. For the CDR3, the DNA is TGCGCCAGCAGCTCCACCCTAGGCCGGGGAGGCACGAGCACTGAAGCTTTCTTT. Protein: CASSSTLGRGGTSTEAFF.

This rearrangement joins TRBV2 to TRBJ1-5, with a possible D match to TRBD1 (5 bases). Germline values: CDR1 SNHLY, CDR2 FYNNEI. There are 13 residues in the CDR3. The CDR3 coding sequence is TGTGCTTGTCGGGGGGATAGCAATCAGCCCCAGCATTTT. It codes for CACRGDSNQPQHF.